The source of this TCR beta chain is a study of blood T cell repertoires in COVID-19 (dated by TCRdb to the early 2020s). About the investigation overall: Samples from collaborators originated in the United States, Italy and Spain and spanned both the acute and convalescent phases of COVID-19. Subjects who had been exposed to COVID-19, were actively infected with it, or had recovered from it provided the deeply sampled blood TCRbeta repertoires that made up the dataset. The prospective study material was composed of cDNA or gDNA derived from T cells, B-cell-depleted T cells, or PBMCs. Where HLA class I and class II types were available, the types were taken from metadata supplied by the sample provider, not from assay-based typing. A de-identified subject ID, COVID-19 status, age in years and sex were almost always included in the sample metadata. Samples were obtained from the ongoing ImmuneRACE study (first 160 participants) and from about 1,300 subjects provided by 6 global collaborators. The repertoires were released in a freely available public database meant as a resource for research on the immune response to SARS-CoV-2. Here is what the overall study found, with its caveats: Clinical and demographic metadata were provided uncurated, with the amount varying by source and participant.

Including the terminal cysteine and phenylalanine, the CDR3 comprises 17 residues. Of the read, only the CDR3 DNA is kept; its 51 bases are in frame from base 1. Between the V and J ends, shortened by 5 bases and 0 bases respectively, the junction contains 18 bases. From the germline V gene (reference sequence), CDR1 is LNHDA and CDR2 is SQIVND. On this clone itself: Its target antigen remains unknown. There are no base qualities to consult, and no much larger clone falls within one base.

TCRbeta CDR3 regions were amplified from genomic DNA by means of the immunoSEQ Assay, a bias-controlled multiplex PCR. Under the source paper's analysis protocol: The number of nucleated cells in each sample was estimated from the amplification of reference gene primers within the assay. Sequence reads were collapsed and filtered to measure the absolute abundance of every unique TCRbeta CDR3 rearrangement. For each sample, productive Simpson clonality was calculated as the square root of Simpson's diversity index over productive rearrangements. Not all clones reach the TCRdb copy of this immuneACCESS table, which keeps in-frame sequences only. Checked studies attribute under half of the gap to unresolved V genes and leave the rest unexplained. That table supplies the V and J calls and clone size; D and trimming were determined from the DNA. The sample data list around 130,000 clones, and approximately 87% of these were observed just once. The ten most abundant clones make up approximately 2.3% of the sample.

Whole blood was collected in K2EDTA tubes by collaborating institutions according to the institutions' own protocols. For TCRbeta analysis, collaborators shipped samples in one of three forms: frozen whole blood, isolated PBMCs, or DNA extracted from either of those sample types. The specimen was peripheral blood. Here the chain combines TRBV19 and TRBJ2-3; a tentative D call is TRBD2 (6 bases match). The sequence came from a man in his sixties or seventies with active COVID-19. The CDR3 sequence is CASSLGLASRSTDTQYF. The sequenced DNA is TGTGCCAGTAGTTTGGGGCTAGCGTCCCGTAGCACAGATACGCAGTATTTT.